Listed below are T cell receptor beta chains from one sample, sequenced in a study of blood T cell repertoires in COVID-19. Method: immunoSEQ multiplex PCR; TCRdb's copy keeps in-frame clones and lacks some. The table lists about 200,000 clones, approximately 84% of them singletons. The specimen was peripheral blood. Receptors originate from a human donor with acute or convalescent COVID-19. The donor label of this sample is uncertain. Both conserved end residues are part of each CDR3. The D gene is left open where the match is weak. Clone size is stated in some rows and not others, as once, few, many or a class when expanded.

V gene	clone size	J gene	D gene	CDR3 protein	CDR3 DNA
TRBV11-2	-	TRBJ2-2	-	CASSLVPAIGELFF	TGTGCCAGCAGCTTAGTTCCAGCGATCGGGGAGCTGTTTTTT
TRBV12-5	-	TRBJ1-2	TRBD1	CASGLARTGGYGYTF	TGTGCTAGTGGTTTGGCACGGACAGGGGGCTATGGCTACACCTTC
TRBV7-2	few	TRBJ2-7	TRBD1	CASSLALTGTVIYEQYF	TGTGCCAGCAGCTTAGCGCTTACGGGGACAGTGATCTACGAGCAGTACTTC
TRBV18	-	TRBJ2-1	TRBD1	CASSQRGQGASGTYNEQFF	TGTGCCAGCTCCCAGCGGGGACAGGGGGCTAGCGGGACATACAATGAGCAGTTCTTC
TRBV5-1	-	TRBJ2-1	-	CASSLVGDSYNEQFF	TGCGCCAGCAGCTTGGTCGGAGACTCCTACAATGAGCAGTTCTTC
TRBV27	-	TRBJ2-7	TRBD1	CASSPTTGTSYEQYF	TGTGCCAGCAGCCCCACGACAGGGACCTCCTACGAGCAGTACTTC
TRBV7-8	-	TRBJ2-7	TRBD2	CASSLGLAGGTLSF	TGTGCCAGCAGCTTAGGTCTAGCGGGGGGAACCTTAAGCTTC
TRBV6-5	-	TRBJ2-3	TRBD2	CASSYGASGSDTQYF	TGTGCCAGCAGTTACGGGGCTAGCGGGAGTGATACGCAGTATTTT
TRBV15	-	TRBJ1-3	-	CATSRGLGGREAKGNTIYF	TGTGCCACCAGCAGAGGTTTGGGGGGACGGGAGGCTAAAGGAAACACCATATATTTT
TRBV27	-	TRBJ2-6	-	CASSSPSSGANVLTF	TGTGCCAGCAGTTCACCCAGCTCTGGGGCCAACGTCCTGACTTTC
TRBV11-1	-	TRBJ2-2	TRBD1	CASSLDRVPGELFF	TGTGCCAGCAGCTTGGACAGGGTCCCCGGGGAGCTGTTTTTT
TRBV4-2	-	TRBJ2-1	TRBD2	CASSLLAGGANEQFF	TGTGCCAGCAGCCTACTAGCGGGAGGTGCGAATGAGCAGTTCTTC
TRBV6-1	-	TRBJ1-1	-	CASTLQAMNTEAFF	TGTGCCAGCACCTTACAGGCTATGAACACTGAAGCTTTCTTT
TRBV25-1	-	TRBJ2-5	TRBD2	CASSDASGKYQETQYF	TGTGCCAGCAGTGATGCGAGCGGGAAGTACCAAGAGACCCAGTACTTC
TRBV7-9	-	TRBJ2-2	-	CASSRQSNTGELFF	TGTGCCAGCAGCAGACAGTCGAACACCGGGGAGCTGTTTTTT
TRBV19	once	TRBJ1-1	-	CASSINSLNTEAFF	TGTGCCAGTAGTATAAACAGTCTGAACACTGAAGCTTTCTTT
TRBV19	-	TRBJ1-6	TRBD1	CASRDRGRADSPLHF	TGTGCCAGTAGAGACAGGGGCCGGGCGGACTCACCCCTCCACTTT
TRBV19	-	TRBJ2-7	-	CASSSSPGGDTYEQYF	TGTGCCAGTAGTTCCTCCCCGGGGGGCGACACCTACGAGCAGTACTTC
TRBV27	-	TRBJ1-1	TRBD1	CASFGTVNTEAFF	TGTGCCAGCTTCGGGACAGTTAACACTGAAGCTTTCTTT
TRBV3-1/TRBV3-2	-	TRBJ2-7	TRBD2	CASSQGLGGGYEQYF	TGTGCCAGCAGCCAAGGGCTGGGGGGGGGTTACGAGCAGTACTTC
TRBV5-1	-	TRBJ2-7	TRBD2	CASTEVGTSFYEQYF	TGCGCCAGCACCGAGGTGGGGACTAGCTTCTACGAGCAGTACTTC
TRBV7-8	-	TRBJ2-2	-	CASSFLIGASTGELFF	TGTGCCAGCAGCTTTCTTATAGGAGCGTCCACCGGGGAGCTGTTTTTT
TRBV5-1	-	TRBJ1-1	-	CASSLAGVGTEAFF	TGCGCCAGCAGCTTGGCAGGGGTCGGCACTGAAGCTTTCTTT
TRBV28	-	TRBJ1-2	-	CASSLLGTLSGGYTF	TGTGCCAGCAGTTTACTGGGGACACTATCAGGTGGCTACACCTTC
TRBV28	-	TRBJ2-3	TRBD2	CASSLVLAGGPRADTQYF	TGTGCCAGCAGTTTAGTCCTAGCGGGAGGGCCAAGGGCAGATACGCAGTATTTT
TRBV19	-	TRBJ1-5	-	CASTSLMMRSNQPQHF	TGTGCCAGTACCAGCCTTATGATGCGGAGCAATCAGCCCCAGCATTTT
TRBV5-4	-	TRBJ2-7	-	CASSLATGGRSSYEQYF	TGTGCCAGCAGCTTGGCCACTGGGGGGAGAAGCTCCTACGAGCAGTACTTC
TRBV19	-	TRBJ1-1	-	CASSMTGLTYTEAFF	TGTGCCAGTAGTATGACAGGTCTGACCTACACTGAAGCTTTCTTT
TRBV9	-	TRBJ2-1	TRBD1	CASSPQTGGVFEQFF	TGTGCCAGCAGCCCCCAGACAGGGGGCGTTTTTGAGCAGTTCTTC
TRBV11-1	few	TRBJ2-7	TRBD1	CASSPNQGARYEQYF	TGTGCCAGCAGCCCTAACCAGGGGGCGAGGTACGAGCAGTACTTC
TRBV18	-	TRBJ2-1	-	CASSPSRDNEQFF	TGTGCCAGCTCACCGTCCAGGGACAATGAGCAGTTCTTC
TRBV5-5	-	TRBJ1-6	TRBD1	CASSSGQARSYNSPLHF	TGTGCCAGCAGCAGTGGACAGGCCCGCTCCTATAATTCACCCCTCCACTTT
TRBV2	once	TRBJ1-2	-	CASRTETYGYTF	TGTGCCAGCAGGACTGAAACCTATGGCTACACCTTC